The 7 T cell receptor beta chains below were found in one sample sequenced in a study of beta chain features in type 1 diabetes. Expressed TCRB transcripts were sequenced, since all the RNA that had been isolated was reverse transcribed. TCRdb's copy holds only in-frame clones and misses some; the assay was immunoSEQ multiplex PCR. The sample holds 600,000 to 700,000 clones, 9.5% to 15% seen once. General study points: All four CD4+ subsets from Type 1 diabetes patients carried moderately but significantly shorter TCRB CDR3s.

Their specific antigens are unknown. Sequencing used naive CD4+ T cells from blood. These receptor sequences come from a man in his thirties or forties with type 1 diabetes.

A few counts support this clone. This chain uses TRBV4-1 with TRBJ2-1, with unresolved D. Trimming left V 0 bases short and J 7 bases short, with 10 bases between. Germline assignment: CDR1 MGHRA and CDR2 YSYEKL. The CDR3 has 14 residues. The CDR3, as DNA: TGCGCCAGCAGCCAAGAACTGAAGTGGAATGAGCAGTTCTTC. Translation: CASSQELKWNEQFF.

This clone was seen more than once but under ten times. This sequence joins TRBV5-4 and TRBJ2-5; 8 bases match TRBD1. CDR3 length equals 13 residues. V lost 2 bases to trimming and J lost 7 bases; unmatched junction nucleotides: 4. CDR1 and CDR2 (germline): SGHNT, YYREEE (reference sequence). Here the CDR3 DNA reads TGTGCCAGCAGCTTTTCCGGGACAGGGACCCAGTACTTC. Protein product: CASSFSGTGTQYF.

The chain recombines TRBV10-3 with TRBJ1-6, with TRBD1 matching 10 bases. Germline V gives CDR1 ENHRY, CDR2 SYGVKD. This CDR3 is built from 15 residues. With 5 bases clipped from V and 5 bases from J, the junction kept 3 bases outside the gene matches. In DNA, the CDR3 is TGTGCCATCAGTCCCGGGACAGGGGATAATTCACCCCTCCACTTT. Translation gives CAISPGTGDNSPLHF.

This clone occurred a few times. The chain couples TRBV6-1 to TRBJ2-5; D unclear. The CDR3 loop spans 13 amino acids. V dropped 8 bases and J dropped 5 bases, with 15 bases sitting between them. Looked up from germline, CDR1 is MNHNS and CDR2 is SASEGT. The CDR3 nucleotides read TGTGCCAGCGACCAGTTACCTCAGGAGACCCAGTACTTC. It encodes CASDQLPQETQYF.

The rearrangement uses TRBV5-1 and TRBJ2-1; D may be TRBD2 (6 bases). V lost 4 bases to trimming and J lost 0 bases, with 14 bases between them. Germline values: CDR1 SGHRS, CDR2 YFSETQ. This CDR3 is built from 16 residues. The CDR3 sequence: CASSPPGLSSYNEQFF. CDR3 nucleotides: TGCGCCAGCAGCCCGCCAGGACTAAGCTCCTACAATGAGCAGTTCTTC.

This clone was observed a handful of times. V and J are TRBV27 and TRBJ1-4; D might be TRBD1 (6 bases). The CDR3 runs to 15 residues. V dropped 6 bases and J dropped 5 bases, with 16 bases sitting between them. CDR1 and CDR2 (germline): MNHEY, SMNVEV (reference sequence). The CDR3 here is CASSFLQGTNEKLFF. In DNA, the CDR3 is TGTGCCAGCAGCTTCCTACAGGGAACAAATGAAAAACTGTTTTTT. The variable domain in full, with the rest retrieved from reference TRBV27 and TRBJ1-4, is EAQVTQNPRYLITVTGKKLTVTCSQNMNHEYMSWYRQDPGLGLRQIYYSMNVEVTDKGDVPEGYKVSRKEKRNFPLILESPSPNQTSLYFCASSFLQGTNEKLFFGSGTQLSVL.

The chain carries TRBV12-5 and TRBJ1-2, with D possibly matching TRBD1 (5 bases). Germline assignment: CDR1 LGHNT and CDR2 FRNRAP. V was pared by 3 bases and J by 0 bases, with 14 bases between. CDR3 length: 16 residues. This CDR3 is CASGLGRATTNYGYTF. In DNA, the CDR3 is TGTGCTAGTGGTTTAGGCAGGGCGACTACTAACTATGGCTACACCTTC.